A selection of T cell receptor beta chains follows, all from one sample in a study of radiotherapy plus CTLA-4 blockade in lung cancer. Assay: immunoSEQ multiplex PCR; the TCRdb copy retains only in-frame clones and omits some. This table holds 56,000 or so clones, 65% to 85% found once. The source material was peripheral blood, sampled from a patient treated with radiotherapy plus ipilimumab. Source of these receptors: a human donor with non-small cell lung cancer who had a partial response to radiotherapy plus ipilimumab. The CDR3 runs from the conserved cysteine through the conserved F or W. The D gene is left open where the match is weak. For some rows the clone size is stated as once, few or many, or as a class when expanded; others skip it.

J gene: TRBJ1-4
V gene: TRBV6-1
D gene: -
clone size: few
CDR3 DNA: TGTGCCAGCAGTCCACAGGGTTGGGTTAATGAAAAACTGTTTTTT
CDR3 protein: CASSPQGWVNEKLFF

J gene: TRBJ1-6
V gene: TRBV2
D gene: TRBD1
clone size: once
CDR3 DNA: TGTGCCAGCAGATTACAGGGGGTCGGTTCACCCCTCCACTTT
CDR3 protein: CASRLQGVGSPLHF

J gene: TRBJ2-1
V gene: TRBV19
D gene: TRBD2
clone size: -
CDR3 DNA: TGTGCCAGTAGTACTCCATGGACTAGCGGCAAATACAATGAGCAGTTCTTC
CDR3 protein: CASSTPWTSGKYNEQFF

J gene: TRBJ2-4
V gene: TRBV7-5
D gene: -
clone size: -
CDR3 DNA: TGTGTCAGAAGCTTAGAGGGACTAGCGGGGTTTTCAATAGCCAAAAACATTCAGTACTTC
CDR3 protein: CVRSLEGLAGFSIAKNIQYF

J gene: TRBJ1-6
V gene: TRBV30
D gene: -
clone size: -
CDR3 DNA: TGTGCCTGGGAAACAGGGAATTCACCCCTCCACTTT
CDR3 protein: CAWETGNSPLHF

J gene: TRBJ1-6
V gene: TRBV6-1
D gene: TRBD1
clone size: -
CDR3 DNA: TGTGCCAGCAGTGCAACGACAGGGGTTCTGAATTCACCCCTCCACTTT
CDR3 protein: CASSATTGVLNSPLHF

J gene: TRBJ1-5
V gene: TRBV19
D gene: TRBD1
clone size: -
CDR3 DNA: TGTGCCAGTACCCCCACGGACAGGAATCATCAGCCCCAGCATTTT
CDR3 protein: CASTPTDRNHQPQHF

J gene: TRBJ1-5
V gene: TRBV7-8
D gene: -
clone size: -
CDR3 DNA: TGTGCCAGCAGCCTCAGGACAAATAGCAATCAGCCCCAGCATTTT
CDR3 protein: CASSLRTNSNQPQHF

J gene: TRBJ2-2
V gene: TRBV28
D gene: TRBD1
clone size: -
CDR3 DNA: TGTGCCAGCAGCTGGACAGGGAACACCGGGGAGCTGTTTTTT
CDR3 protein: CASSWTGNTGELFF

J gene: TRBJ1-5
V gene: TRBV7-9
D gene: TRBD1
clone size: -
CDR3 DNA: TGTGCCAGCAGGCCGGGACAGGGAAATCAGCCCCAGCATTTT
CDR3 protein: CASRPGQGNQPQHF

J gene: TRBJ1-2
V gene: TRBV7-2
D gene: -
clone size: -
CDR3 DNA: TGTGCCAGCAGCTTAGCGGTGAAATCAGGGGATGGCTACACCTTC
CDR3 protein: CASSLAVKSGDGYTF

J gene: TRBJ1-4
V gene: TRBV18
D gene: -
clone size: -
CDR3 DNA: TGTGCCAGCCGTCTGGGGCCCACTAATGAAAAACTGTTTTTT
CDR3 protein: CASRLGPTNEKLFF

J gene: TRBJ2-5
V gene: TRBV5-1
D gene: -
clone size: -
CDR3 DNA: TGCGCCAGCAGCGCGGGAGAGACCCAGTACTTC
CDR3 protein: CASSAGETQYF

J gene: TRBJ1-2
V gene: TRBV7-6
D gene: TRBD1
clone size: -
CDR3 DNA: TGTGCCAGCAGCTTAGGGGACAGAGGCTATGGCTACACCTTC
CDR3 protein: CASSLGDRGYGYTF

J gene: TRBJ1-1
V gene: TRBV19
D gene: -
clone size: -
CDR3 DNA: TGTGCCAGTAGTGGAAAGGGGAGGCGCACTGAAGCTTTCTTT
CDR3 protein: CASSGKGRRTEAFF

J gene: TRBJ2-3
V gene: TRBV9
D gene: -
clone size: -
CDR3 DNA: TGTGCCAGCAGCGGAGGTAGCACAGATACGCAGTATTTT
CDR3 protein: CASSGGSTDTQYF

J gene: TRBJ2-3
V gene: TRBV19
D gene: TRBD1
clone size: few
CDR3 DNA: TGTGCCAGTAGTATAAGGACAGGAGATACGCAGTATTTT
CDR3 protein: CASSIRTGDTQYF